This is a list of T cell receptor beta chains from one sample in a study of T cells in Graves' hyperthyroidism and ophthalmopathy. TCRdb ran MiXCR on the multiplex PCR reads and lists one entry per CDR3 protein. The sample gives roughly 200,000 distinct CDR3 sequences, approximately 20% of which show up once; around two fifths is in the top ten. The sequencing sample was made of blood. These receptors were collected from a man aged 35-49 years with Graves' hyperthyroidism. Each CDR3 is given with its conserved first and last residue. The D gene is left open where the match is weak. Clone size is stated in some rows and not others, as once, few, many or a class when expanded.

j_call v_call d_call clone_size cdr3_aa cdr3_nt
TRBJ1-1 TRBV3-1 - many CASSNTGGTEAFF TGTGCCAGCAGCAATACCGGGGGTACTGAAGCTTTCTTT
TRBJ1-1 TRBV27 - many CASSLNWDLNTEAFF TGTGCCAGCAGTTTAAACTGGGATTTGAACACTGAAGCTTTCTTT
TRBJ1-2 TRBV6-2/TRBV6-3 - many CASRSEDYGYTF TGTGCCAGCAGATCCGAGGACTATGGCTACACCTTC
TRBJ2-3 TRBV28 TRBD2 - CASSLPTSGGGPDTQYF TGTGCCAGCAGTCTCCCGACTAGCGGGGGGGGTCCAGATACGCAGTATTTT
TRBJ1-6 TRBV3-1 - many CASSQGGSPLHF TGTGCCAGCAGCCAAGGAGGGTCACCCCTCCACTTT
TRBJ2-2 TRBV2 - many CASSAQRGTGELFF TGTGCCAGCAGTGCCCAACGTGGCACCGGGGAGCTGTTTTTT
TRBJ2-5 TRBV5-4 TRBD1 many CASSLTGADEETQYF TGTGCCAGCAGCTTGACAGGGGCGGACGAAGAGACCCAGTACTTC
TRBJ2-3 TRBV6-1 TRBD1 - CASTHRGTQYF TGTGCCAGCACCCACAGGGGTACGCAGTATTTT
TRBJ2-4 TRBV7-2 - - CASSQRVGSDIAKNIQYF TGTGCCAGCAGTCAAAGGGTCGGCAGCGATATAGCCAAAAACATTCAGTACTTC
TRBJ2-1 TRBV11-3 - many CASSLNRFDEQFF TGTGCCAGCAGCTTAAACAGATTCGATGAGCAGTTCTTC
TRBJ1-5 TRBV20-1 - once CSARDPTSQPQHF TGCAGTGCTAGAGATCCGACTTCTCAGCCCCAGCATTTT
TRBJ2-5 TRBV2 - many CASTKGSQETQYF TGTGCCAGCACGAAGGGTTCCCAAGAGACCCAGTACTTC
TRBJ1-4 TRBV15 TRBD1 - CATSSDGQGYEKLFF TGTGCCACCAGCAGTGATGGACAGGGTTATGAAAAACTGTTTTTT
TRBJ2-5 TRBV28 - - CASREQGPNQETQYF TGTGCCAGCAGGGAACAGGGTCCGAATCAAGAGACCCAGTACTTC
TRBJ2-2 TRBV7-2 TRBD1 once CASSLFPGTGGELNTGELFF TGTGCCAGCAGCTTATTCCCCGGGACAGGGGGCGAACTGAACACCGGGGAGCTGTTTTTT
TRBJ2-4 TRBV6-1 TRBD1 - CASTWDRGQENIQYF TGTGCCAGCACCTGGGACAGGGGGCAGGAAAACATTCAGTACTTC
TRBJ1-1 TRBV7-9 - many CASSLNLMLNTEAFF TGTGCCAGCAGCCTAAATTTAATGTTGAACACTGAAGCTTTCTTT
TRBJ1-6 TRBV4-3 - - CASSLHAAPKMGSNSPLHF TGCGCCAGCAGCCTACACGCCGCACCTAAAATGGGGTCCAATTCACCCCTCCACTTT
TRBJ1-5 TRBV2 TRBD1 many CASSPGQGTQPQHF TGTGCCAGCAGTCCGGGACAGGGGACTCAGCCCCAGCATTTT
TRBJ2-2 TRBV11-1 - - CASSDREPDWELFF TGTGCCAGCAGCGACCGGGAACCCGATTGGGAGCTGTTTTTT
TRBJ2-2 TRBV9 - many CASSVMGGGTGELFF TGTGCCAGCAGCGTTATGGGTGGGGGCACCGGGGAGCTGTTTTTT
TRBJ1-2 TRBV6-5 - few CASSYVNSRNYGYTF TGTGCCAGCAGTTACGTAAACAGTCGGAACTATGGCTACACCTTC
TRBJ2-7 TRBV15 TRBD1 - CATSRDWDRASYEQYF TGTGCCACCAGCAGAGACTGGGACAGGGCCTCCTACGAGCAGTACTTC
TRBJ1-5 TRBV6-1 - few CATSGGLSNQPQHF TGTGCCACCTCCGGGGGTCTTAGCAATCAGCCCCAGCATTTT
TRBJ1-2 TRBV5-8 - - CASSLFSSLIANYGYTF TGTGCCAGCAGCTTGTTCAGCTCCTTAATCGCTAACTATGGCTACACCTTC
TRBJ2-1 TRBV5-1 TRBD1 many CASSQGTELHNEQFF TGCGCCAGCAGCCAGGGGACAGAACTACACAATGAGCAGTTCTTC
TRBJ1-5 TRBV12-3/TRBV12-4 - many CASSLYRDSNQPQHF TGTGCCAGCAGTTTATACAGGGATAGCAATCAGCCCCAGCATTTT
TRBJ2-1 TRBV6-1 - many CASSSHPGLQLYNEQFF TGTGCCAGCAGTTCCCACCCGGGACTCCAACTCTACAATGAGCAGTTCTTC
TRBJ2-7 TRBV30 TRBD2 many CACTSDSGAFGQRQYF TGTGCCTGTACTAGCGATAGCGGGGCTTTTGGTCAGCGGCAGTACTTC
TRBJ2-1 TRBV5-1 TRBD2 many CASSGTSGGAWNEQFF TGCGCCAGCAGCGGGACTAGCGGGGGGGCCTGGAATGAGCAGTTCTTC
TRBJ1-2 TRBV7-9 - - CASSPTNSHYGYTF TGTGCCAGCAGCCCAACCAACTCCCACTATGGCTACACCTTC
TRBJ1-1 TRBV6-2/TRBV6-3 TRBD1 few CASSMTGDTEAFF TGTGCCAGCAGTATGACAGGGGACACTGAAGCTTTCTTT
TRBJ2-3 TRBV7-9 - many CASSFLGDTQYF TGTGCCAGCAGCTTTCTGGGGGATACGCAGTATTTT
TRBJ2-5 TRBV20-1 TRBD2 - CSAYSGGASTETQYF TGCAGTGCTTATAGCGGGGGGGCCAGTACGGAGACCCAGTACTTC
TRBJ2-3 TRBV7-2 - - CASSLGGPRLDTQYF TGTGCCAGCAGCTTAGGGGGGCCCCGGTTGGATACGCAGTATTTT
TRBJ1-2 TRBV27 TRBD1 - CASRRDRVGSYGYTF TGTGCCAGCAGGCGGGACAGGGTAGGGTCCTATGGCTACACCTTC
TRBJ2-3 TRBV10-1 - many CASQGKWDTDTQYF TGCGCCAGCCAGGGAAAGTGGGACACAGATACGCAGTATTTT
TRBJ2-2 TRBV7-6 TRBD1 many CASSPRAGGPGELFF TGTGCCAGCAGCCCCCGAGCAGGGGGCCCCGGGGAGCTGTTTTTT
TRBJ2-7 TRBV5-6 TRBD2 many CASSSPGLAGGPAYEQYF TGTGCCAGCAGCTCTCCGGGACTAGCGGGGGGGCCAGCTTACGAGCAGTACTTC
TRBJ2-3 TRBV5-1 - few CASSLAGDDTQYF TGCGCCAGCAGCTTGGCAGGGGATGATACGCAGTATTTT
TRBJ1-6 TRBV5-1 - many CASSLAGVDNSPLHF TGCGCCAGCAGCTTGGCAGGGGTTGATAATTCACCCCTCCACTTT
TRBJ1-5 TRBV5-5 - many CASSLVDSNQPQHF TGTGCCAGCAGCTTGGTTGATAGCAATCAGCCCCAGCATTTT
TRBJ1-6 TRBV5-1 - many CASSSAGSSYNSPLHF TGCGCCAGCAGCTCGGCGGGAAGCTCCTATAATTCACCCCTCCACTTT
TRBJ1-6 TRBV27 - many CASSFRQGASPLHF TGTGCCAGCAGTTTTCGTCAGGGTGCTTCACCCCTCCACTTT
TRBJ2-2 TRBV5-1 - - CASSGGHLTTGELFF TGCGCCAGCAGCGGCGGGCACCTGACCACCGGGGAGCTGTTTTTT
TRBJ2-3 TRBV5-1 - many CASSLGGSGTDTQYF TGCGCCAGCAGCTTGGGGGGTAGCGGCACAGATACGCAGTATTTT
TRBJ1-1 TRBV6-6 - many CASSYLPTRVMDTEAFF TGTGCCAGCAGTTACCTCCCGACACGAGTTATGGACACTGAAGCTTTCTTT
TRBJ1-1 TRBV18 TRBD1 - CASSHTPGQGDLGTEAFF TGTGCCAGCTCACACACCCCGGGACAGGGGGATTTAGGCACTGAAGCTTTCTTT
TRBJ1-4 TRBV7-2 - few CASSPQVNNEKLFF TGTGCCAGCAGCCCACAGGTTAATAATGAAAAACTGTTTTTT
TRBJ1-5 TRBV20-1 TRBD1 few CSAPDRDSNQPQHF TGCAGTGCGCCCGACAGGGATAGCAATCAGCCCCAGCATTTT
TRBJ2-2 TRBV28 - many CASSPARTLTGELFF TGTGCCAGCAGCCCCGCCAGAACCCTCACCGGGGAGCTGTTTTTT
TRBJ2-5 TRBV5-1 - once CASSPYMVQETQYF TGCGCCAGCAGCCCGTACATGGTGCAAGAGACCCAGTACTTC
TRBJ2-3 TRBV7-6 - - CASSRGHTDTQYF TGTGCCAGCAGCCGAGGACACACAGATACGCAGTATTTT
TRBJ1-2 TRBV7-9 TRBD1 few CASSAQGAEGYTF TGTGCCAGCAGCGCACAGGGGGCAGAGGGCTACACCTTC
TRBJ2-1 TRBV12-3/TRBV12-4 TRBD2 many CASSYRLAGEAEQFF TGTGCCAGCAGTTACAGACTAGCGGGGGAGGCTGAGCAGTTCTTC
TRBJ1-1 TRBV11-2 - many CASSLGMEKPEAFF TGTGCCAGCAGCTTAGGGATGGAGAAGCCTGAAGCTTTCTTT
TRBJ2-6 TRBV7-3 - - CASSHRFGTSGANVLTF TGCGCCAGCAGCCACAGATTCGGGACATCTGGGGCCAACGTCCTGACTTTC
TRBJ2-3 TRBV7-9 TRBD2 - CASSGQAGASDTQYF TGTGCCAGCAGCGGCCAAGCGGGGGCCTCAGATACGCAGTATTTT
TRBJ1-2 TRBV20-1 - many CSARDTGLIYGYTF TGCAGTGCTAGAGACACAGGGCTTATCTATGGCTACACCTTC
TRBJ1-2 TRBV12-3/TRBV12-4 - - CASSLIRAVGGYTF TGTGCCAGCAGTTTAATCCGGGCCGTTGGAGGCTACACCTTC